Below, 8 T cell receptor beta chains from the same sample are listed, as sequenced in a study of T cell responses to AZD1222 COVID-19 vaccine. Produced via immunoSEQ multiplex PCR; TCRdb's table is partial and in-frame only. The table lists about 120,000 clones, about nine tenths of them singletons. This specimen was peripheral blood, taken on day 0 of AZD1222 vaccination. These TCRs come from an adult in good health.

V and J are TRBV9 and TRBJ1-2, with unresolved D. V was shortened by 1 base and J by 7 bases, with 11 bases between the two germline ends. Germline V lookup: CDR1 SGDLS, CDR2 YYNGEE. The CDR3 has 13 residues. This CDR3 reads CASSVSGSSGYTF. Here the CDR3 DNA reads TGTGCCAGCAGCGTAAGTGGGAGCAGTGGCTACACCTTC.

The chain carries TRBV24-1 and TRBJ1-5, with TRBD1 as a possible D gene (5 bases). The germline V gene has CDR1 KGHDR and CDR2 SFDVKD. The V end was cut by 6 bases, the J end by 2 bases, with 13 bases between. The CDR3 length is 15 residues. This CDR3 is CATSNRGIGNQPQHF. The CDR3 coding sequence is TGTGCCACCAGTAATCGGGGCATTGGCAATCAGCCCCAGCATTTT.

The chain carries TRBV7-2 and TRBJ1-2, with D unclear. This CDR3 has 14 amino acids. The germline V gene encodes CDR1 SGHTA and CDR2 FQGNSA. Trimming stripped 0 bases from V and 1 base from J, with 6 bases between. The CDR3 is CASSLAQYNYGYTF. CDR3 coding DNA: TGTGCCAGCAGCTTAGCACAGTATAACTATGGCTACACCTTC.

In its sample, this clone was seen once. The rearrangement joins TRBV7-8 to TRBJ1-6, with D possibly TRBD1 on 5 matching bases. This CDR3 spans 17 amino acids. V dropped 2 bases and J dropped 4 bases, with 15 bases sitting between them. Germline V gene data show CDR1 as SGHVS and CDR2 as FQNEAQ. The CDR3 bases are TGTGCCAGCAGCTTAAGGGGCCCGCTAGATTATAATTCACCCCTCCACTTT. It yields the protein CASSLRGPLDYNSPLHF. Using reference TRBV7-8 and TRBJ1-6 for the parts outside the CDR3, the full variable domain is GAGVSQSPRYKVAKRGQDVALRCDPISGHVSLFWYQQALGQGPEFLTYFQNEAQLDKSGLPSDRFFAERPEGSVSTLKIQRTQQEDSAVYLCASSLRGPLDYNSPLHFGNGTRLTVT.

The genes are TRBV6-5 and TRBJ1-1; D is unclear. V lost 7 bases and J lost 1, with 10 bases in between. The CDR3 has 13 residues. CDR1 and CDR2 (germline): MNHEY, SVGAGI. CDR3 nucleotides: TGTGCCAGCAATTGGGGTACGAACACTGAAGCTTTCTTT. Translated, it gives CASNWGTNTEAFF.

The J gene is TRBJ2-3, the V gene TRBV15; the match to TRBD2 covers 8 bases. Per the germline V gene, CDR1 is LNHNV and CDR2 is YYDKDF (reference sequence). V dropped 8 bases and J dropped 1; count of bases not matched to a gene: 2. The length of the CDR3 is 13 residues. The CDR3 coding sequence is TGTGCCACCCGGGAGGGCGGCACAGATACGCAGTATTTT. It codes for CATREGGTDTQYF.

The CDR3 loop reads CASGSGGQPQHF. CDR3 nucleotide sequence: TGTGCCAGCGGTTCAGGGGGTCAGCCCCAGCATTTT. The V gene is TRBV6-2 or TRBV6-3, the J gene TRBJ1-5; TRBD1 matches 7 bases. This CDR3 region has 12 residues. The J segment lost 6 bases and the V segment lost 8 bases, leaving 4 bases of the junction unmatched. The germline CDR1 and CDR2 sequences are MNHEY and SVGEGT.

The chain recombines TRBV5-4 with TRBJ2-1, with TRBD2 matching 8 bases. The J segment lost 5 bases and the V segment lost 1 base, leaving 8 bases of the junction unmatched. The CDR3 is 16 amino acids. Germline assignment: CDR1 SGHNT and CDR2 YYREEE (reference sequence). In nucleotides, the CDR3 is TGTGCCAGCAGCTTGTGGTGGCTAGCGGGCGACAATGAGCAGTTCTTC. Its translation: CASSLWWLAGDNEQFF.